This TCR beta chain was sequenced in a study of blood T cell repertoires in COVID-19. On the study more broadly: Samples representing acute and convalescent COVID-19 were sourced from the United States, Italy and Spain.

Germline assignment: CDR1 SGHAT and CDR2 FQNNGV. The J segment lost 6 bases and the V segment lost 1 base, leaving 6 bases of the junction unmatched. CDR3 length: 16 residues. Here immunoSEQ multiplex PCR was the method, and the copy in TCRdb shows in-frame clones only, minus some. In the table there are hundreds of thousands of clones, around 89% of which are singletons. The receptor was derived from a man in his forties or fifties who had recovered from COVID-19. The sequenced sample was PBMCs or T cells enriched from blood (not recorded which). V usage is TRBV11-2 and J usage is TRBJ1-6; 7 bases fit TRBD1. The CDR3 bases are TGTGCCAGCAGCTTAGCAGGGGGTGGGATTAATTCACCCCTCCACTTT. As protein: CASSLAGGGINSPLHF.